This record looks at one TCR beta chain sequence and its context. This table comes from immunoSEQ multiplex PCR, and its TCRdb copy is limited to in-frame clones, with some not included. The sample has about 23,000 clones; approximately 86% are singletons. CDR3 length: 15 amino acids. Germline V CDR1 and CDR2: KGHSH, LQKENI. Germline trimming cut 5 bases from V and 2 bases from J; bases unmatched to any gene: 7. The data were taken from a study of T cell changes during pregnancy in multiple sclerosis. V usage is TRBV18 and J usage is TRBJ2-3; 7 bases match TRBD1. The starting material was CD4+ T cells from peripheral blood mononuclear cells, obtained in the first trimester of pregnancy. The receptor comes from a female donor in good health, enrolled as a control in a pregnancy study. For the CDR3, the DNA is TGTGCCAGCTCAAGACAACAGGGGACCACAGATACGCAGTATTTT. This gives the protein CASSRQQGTTDTQYF.